The entry below describes one T cell receptor beta chain. There is no known antigen for this receptor. Base qualities are not recorded, but no much larger clone differs from it by a single base. In light of the paper, this sample's time point label describes: after anti-PD-1 therapy. For bulk TCRbeta sequencing, genomic DNA was extracted from tumor biopsies or peripheral blood, and input amounts ranged from roughly 600 ng to 6,500 ng. All patients had histologically proven advanced or metastatic basal or squamous cell carcinoma and were poor candidates for surgical resection. Of the ten to twelve patients in the basal cell carcinoma cohort, 8 or 9 underwent bulk tumor TCR sequencing. This sample was taken from a study of T cells in tumors after PD-1 blockade (dated by TCRdb to between 2017 and 2020). With regard to the full study: Exclusion criteria were prior checkpoint blockade, use of systemic immunosuppressants, or recent radiotherapy or other anti-cancer therapy within 4 weeks. Bulk TCR sequencing was performed on roughly eleven peripheral blood samples from about five patients to compare blood and tumor clonotypes. On average, peripheral blood samples yielded some 37,000 unique clonotypes and approximately 110,000 TCR templates (range roughly 24,000-280,000). RECIST version 1.1 was the standard used to evaluate clinical response. Ongoing daily vismodegib 150 mg was also given to a subset of patients during anti-PD-1 treatment. Patients were treated with either pembrolizumab 200 mg every 3 weeks or cemiplimab 350 mg every 2 weeks. The study performed paired single-cell RNA and TCR sequencing on site-matched tumors from BCC or SCC patients before and after anti-PD-1 therapy.

What the authors observed across the whole study: The source of novel T cell clones was not identified, and lymphoid organs or rare unexpanded clones within the tumor or the tumor periphery could be included among the possible sources. Roughly two fifths of the TCR clonotypes from tumors also showed up in blood, and some novel exhausted tumor clones were present in pre-treatment blood, which suggests peripheral recruitment.

The immunoSEQ platform was used for deep TCRbeta sequencing. Processing in the source paper ran as follows. For further analysis, only productive rearrangements were exported from the immunoSEQ Analyzer. T cell phenotypes were assigned to bulk TCRbeta clonotypes by matching to single-cell RNA+TCR-seq clones sharing the same TCRbeta sequence. Clone enrichment in tumor was calculated as tumor frequency divided by PBMC frequency from bulk TCR sequencing. TCRs were sorted with GLIPH into specificity groups, meaning clusters of distinct TCRs that share CDR3 motifs and likely recognize common antigens. TCRdb holds this immuneACCESS table with in-frame rearrangements only. Some clones are missing; in checked studies, unresolved V genes explain under half, and the rest has no known cause. V, J and clone size derive from that table, while D and trimming were established from the DNA sequence. The sample table contains roughly 15,000 clones; only one count was recorded for roughly 80% of them. About 25% of the sample goes to the ten largest clones.

The V end loses 7 bases and the J end loses 1 base, and a stretch of 17 bases separates them. CDR3 length: 15 amino acids, cysteine to phenylalanine. The read is trimmed to its CDR3 DNA, 45 bases read in frame from base 1. The CDR1 and CDR2 encoded by the germline V gene (reference sequence) are LNHDA and SQIVND. The sequenced sample was PBMCs, obtained after anti-PD-1 treatment. The receptor was derived from a human donor with basal cell carcinoma. The sequence links TRBV19 to TRBJ2-7, with a weak D call of TRBD2 (7 bases match). The bases read TGTGCCAGTACATGGGGGCGGGGGTCATCCTACGAGCAGTACTTC. This is translated as CASTWGRGSSYEQYF.